This T cell receptor beta chain was documented in a study of CD8 T cells in Susac syndrome (dated by TCRdb to between 2018 and 2020). With respect to the entire study: Repertoire sequencing was used to test whether CD8+ T cell activation and differentiation in Susac syndrome was antigen driven. Clonality of the CD8+ T cell repertoire was compared between around 13 healthy donors, approximately 14 Susac syndrome patients and some 15 multiple sclerosis patients. Study-wide findings and limitations: The study acknowledged that relatively few individuals were included in the TCR sequencing and HLA analysis.

About this clonotype itself: What antigen it recognizes has not been identified. No per-base quality is available; no much larger clone lies one base away.

The germline V gene encodes CDR1 LNHDA and CDR2 SQIVND (reference sequence). V is cut back by 3 bases and J by 4 bases, with 9 bases in the junction unmatched. The CDR3 contains 16 residues, cysteine and phenylalanine counted. The retained sequence is limited to the CDR3, 48 bases, with the frame set at the first base. High-throughput TCR beta sequencing profiled peripheral blood CD8+ and CD4+ T cells from healthy donors, Susac syndrome patients and multiple sclerosis patients. The multiple sclerosis controls were treatment-naive patients who had stable or active relapsing-remitting disease and met the revised McDonald criteria. Bulk CD8+ and CD4+ T cells were purified magnetically by negative isolation, whereas CD8+ TEMRA cells were enriched by FACS. Blood was collected in EDTA tubes and processed within 24 hours, with PBMCs isolated through density gradient centrifugation. PBMCs destined for TCR sequencing were cryopreserved in liquid nitrogen and later thawed in a 37 °C water bath. Purity of sorted or isolated CD4+, CD8+ and CD8+ TEMRA cells was at least 90%.

RNA was extracted with the RNeasy kit and roughly 0.45 to 1 ug was reverse transcribed using random hexamers. TCR beta CDR3 regions were amplified with the immunoSEQ multiplex PCR assay covering 54 Vbeta and 13 Jbeta segments. PCR amplification bias was corrected by using a synthetic template baseline for primer optimization and computational correction. The authors' pipeline ran thus. Reads were annotated to V, D and J genes per IMGT and analyzed with immunoSEQ Analyzer, keeping only productive sequences. Clonality was computed as one minus Shannon entropy normalized by log2 of the number of productive unique sequences. For each patient and control, public and private clones were evaluated within the 100 most prevalent clones. Clones were defined as Susac-specific when absent from the healthy and MS cohorts, from over 950 published viral clones and from other ImmuneACCESS disease sequences. Using fastp trimming at Q25 and MiXCR clonotype assembly, TCRdb reanalyzed the public sequencing data and kept in-frame beta chains. Each record represents a unique CDR3 protein, reported with the most common genes and DNA among its rows. These V and J calls originate from TCRdb's pipeline instead of the authors' own analysis. In this sample the table shows a few hundred thousand distinct CDR3 sequences, over 75% of which occur a single time. Clones ranked in the top ten supply approximately 0.2% of the sample.

The receptor chain draws on TRBV19 and TRBJ1-1, with 9 central nucleotides matching TRBD1. Material for sequencing was CD8+ T cells from PBMCs. This sequence was found in a human donor with multiple sclerosis. The DNA sequence is TGTGCCAGTAGTATGTCGGGACAGGGCGAGAGCACTGAAGCTTTCTTT. Translated, it gives CASSMSGQGESTEAFF.